This T cell receptor beta chain was profiled in a study of blood T cell repertoires in COVID-19. Across the whole study: The United States, Italy and Spain provided the acute and convalescent COVID-19 samples.

The CDR3 is made up of 14 amino acids. The germline V gene has CDR1 ENHRY and CDR2 SYGVKD. Trimming left V 10 bases short and J 1 base short, with 16 bases between. Original processing methods: Counts of nucleated cells, estimated from reference gene primer amplification, were obtained. Produced via immunoSEQ multiplex PCR; TCRdb's table is partial and in-frame only. D and trimming come from the DNA, and the V and J calls and clone size come from that table. Seen here are under 150,000 clones, less than 80% observed once, and the top ten hold approximately 5%. This sequence originates from a woman aged 80 or over with active or convalescent COVID-19. The chain uses TRBV10-3 and TRBJ1-1; D is possibly TRBD1 (6 bases). The sequenced sample consisted of peripheral blood. The CDR3 coding sequence is TGTGCCAGCCGTCCGGACAGCCCGAACACTGAAGCTTTCTTT. Its protein is CASRPDSPNTEAFF.